This T cell receptor (beta chain) came from a study of blood T cell repertoires in COVID-19. Sequenced by immunoSEQ multiplex PCR; TCRdb stores in-frame clones only, minus some. The data contain about 98,000 clones, 82% of them singletons. Germline V gene sequence: CDR1 GTSNPN, CDR2 SVGIG (reference sequence). The CDR3 sequence is 13 residues long. Trimming stripped 2 bases from V and 5 bases from J, with 10 bases between. The origin of this receptor is a man in his 70s with active or convalescent COVID-19. The sequencing sample was made of peripheral blood. This rearrangement joins TRBV30 to TRBJ1-5; D is unclear. CDR3 region: CAWSSQGDQPQHF. DNA of the CDR3: TGTGCCTGGAGTTCTCAAGGAGATCAGCCCCAGCATTTT. Variable domain in full (rest from reference TRBV30 and TRBJ1-5): SQTIHQWPATLVQPVGSPLSLECTVEGTSNPNLYWYRQAAGRGLQLLFYSVGIGQISSEVPQNLSASRPQDRQFILSSKKLLLSDSGFYLCAWSSQGDQPQHFGDGTRLSIL.